This T cell receptor (beta chain) originates from a study of blood T cell repertoires in COVID-19. The wider study: Donors in the United States, Italy and Spain gave samples during acute or convalescent COVID-19. Nucleic acid was either cDNA or gDNA, and it came from T cells, B-cell-depleted T cells, or PBMCs.

In the study's own analysis: Counts of nucleated cells, estimated from reference gene primer amplification, were obtained. Libraries were prepared by immunoSEQ multiplex PCR; TCRdb keeps only in-frame clonotypes and omits some of them. The V and J calls and the clone size are those of that table, but D and trimming were determined from the DNA. This table has approximately 130,000 clones, approximately 80% appearing once. In germline, CDR1 is SGHDN, CDR2 FVKESK. V lost 0 bases and J 7 bases, leaving 9 bases between the germline ends. The CDR3 covers 13 residues. The clonotype was recovered from a human donor in a cohort sampled during active COVID-19. The chain employs TRBV14 and TRBJ1-1, with a weak D call TRBD1 (5 bases). The sample was peripheral blood. The CDR3 sequence is CASSQETVIEAFF. CDR3 DNA: TGTGCCAGCAGCCAAGAGACAGTGATTGAAGCTTTCTTT.